This T cell receptor beta chain was captured by sequencing in a study of T cells in women clearing cervical HPV infection. Study in general: Controls gave blood once infection was undetectable; cases at lesion identification. Only a few women had HLA typing results available.

For this clone: The target antigen is unknown. The read terminates 3 residues ahead of where the CDR3 ends, so the germline J gene completes it.

Study-wide results and caveats: Richness differences could reflect unmeasured T-cell content per sample.

Clones were sequenced by immunoSEQ multiplex PCR, and TCRdb holds only the in-frame ones, with some missing. This listing includes more than 30,000 clones. From germline, CDR1 is LGHNA and CDR2 YNFKEQ. Trimming shortened V by 1 base and J by 7 bases, and 11 bases separated the two germline ends. The CDR3 totals 15 residues. This sequence joins TRBV4-2 and TRBJ1-6; D is uncertain. Sample: blood buffy coat. This receptor was taken from a woman aged 18-70 years with a cervical HPV16 infection that either progressed to CIN3+ or cleared (not recorded which). CDR3 region: CASSQAQVLNSPLHF. The DNA read from the CDR3 is TGTGCCAGCAGCCAAGCTCAGGTGCTGAATTCACCC.